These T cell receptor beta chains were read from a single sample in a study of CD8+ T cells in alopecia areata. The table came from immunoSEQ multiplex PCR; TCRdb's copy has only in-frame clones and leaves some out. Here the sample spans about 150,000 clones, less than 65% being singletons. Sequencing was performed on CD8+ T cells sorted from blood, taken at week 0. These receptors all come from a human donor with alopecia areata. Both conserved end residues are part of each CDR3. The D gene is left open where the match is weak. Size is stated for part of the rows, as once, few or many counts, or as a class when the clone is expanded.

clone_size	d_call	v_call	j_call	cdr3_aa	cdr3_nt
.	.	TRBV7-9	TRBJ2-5	CASSLVGPKETQYF	TGTGCCAGCAGCTTAGTTGGCCCCAAAGAGACCCAGTACTTC
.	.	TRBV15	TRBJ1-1	CATSDDGNTEAFF	TGTGCCACCAGCGACGACGGGAACACTGAAGCTTTCTTT
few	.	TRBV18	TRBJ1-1	CASSPPQGSTEAFF	TGTGCCAGCTCACCACCACAGGGTAGCACTGAAGCTTTCTTT
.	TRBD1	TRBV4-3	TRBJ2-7	CASSQDLTGGYEQYF	TGCGCCAGCAGCCAAGACCTGACAGGGGGCTACGAGCAGTACTTC
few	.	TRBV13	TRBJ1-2	CASSLGRVLGFGGYTF	TGTGCCAGCAGCTTAGGCCGCGTTTTGGGGTTTGGAGGCTACACCTTC
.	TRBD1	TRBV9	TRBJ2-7	CASSARTGSSYEQYF	TGTGCCAGCAGCGCCCGGACAGGGAGCTCCTACGAGCAGTACTTC
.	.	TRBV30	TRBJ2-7	CAWSVLQGPYEQYF	TGTGCCTGGAGTGTACTGCAGGGTCCCTACGAGCAGTACTTC
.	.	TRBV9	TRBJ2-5	CASTASGRPQETQYF	TGTGCCAGCACCGCAAGTGGACGACCGCAAGAGACCCAGTACTTC
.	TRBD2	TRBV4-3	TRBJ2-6	CASSQDPGGPRGANVLTF	TGCGCCAGCAGCCAAGACCCGGGGGGGCCGCGAGGGGCCAACGTCCTGACTTTC
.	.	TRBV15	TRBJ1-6	CATSRDPREARRSPLHF	TGTGCCACCAGCAGAGATCCCCGAGAAGCCCGAAGATCACCCCTCCACTTT
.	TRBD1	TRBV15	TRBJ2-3	CATSGTGEDTQYF	TGTGCCACCAGCGGGACAGGGGAAGATACGCAGTATTTT
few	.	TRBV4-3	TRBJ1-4	CASSQLLATNEKLFF	TGCGCCAGCAGCCAACTACTTGCAACTAATGAAAAACTGTTTTTT
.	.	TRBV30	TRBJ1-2	CAWSVRVWYGYTF	TGTGCCTGGAGTGTACGGGTTTGGTATGGCTACACCTTC
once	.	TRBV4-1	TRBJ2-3	CASSQDGVNTQYF	TGCGCCAGCAGCCAAGACGGCGTAAATACGCAGTATTTT
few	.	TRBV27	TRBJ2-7	CASSLGFEQYF	TGTGCCAGCAGTTTAGGCTTCGAGCAGTACTTC
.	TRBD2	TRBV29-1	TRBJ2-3	CSVVAGGPDTQYF	TGCAGCGTTGTAGCGGGGGGGCCGGATACGCAGTATTTT
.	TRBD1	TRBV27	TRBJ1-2	CASSPGTGAYGYTF	TGTGCCAGCAGTCCCGGGACAGGGGCTTATGGCTACACCTTC
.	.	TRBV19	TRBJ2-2	CASSISGELFF	TGTGCCAGTAGTATCTCCGGGGAGCTGTTTTTT
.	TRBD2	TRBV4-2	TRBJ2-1	CASSLGAGGPDEQFF	TGTGCCAGCAGCCTCGGAGCGGGGGGGCCGGATGAGCAGTTCTTC
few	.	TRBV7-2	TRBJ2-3	CASSLGQRRSTDTQYF	TGTGCCAGCAGCTTAGGACAACGACGTAGCACAGATACGCAGTATTTT
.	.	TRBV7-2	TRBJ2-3	CASSLGTPYPYF	TGTGCCAGCAGCCTAGGGACTCCCTACCCGTATTTT
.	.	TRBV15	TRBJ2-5	CATSRERGAQETQYF	TGTGCCACCAGCAGAGAACGGGGGGCCCAAGAGACCCAGTACTTC
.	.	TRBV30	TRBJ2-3	CAWSVWGVKQQYF	TGTGCCTGGAGTGTATGGGGGGTTAAGCAGCAGTATTTT
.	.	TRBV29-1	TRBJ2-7	CSVDSGGEQYF	TGCAGCGTTGATAGCGGTGGCGAGCAGTACTTC
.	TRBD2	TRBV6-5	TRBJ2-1	CASSPGGGTYNEQFF	TGTGCCAGCAGTCCTGGGGGGGGGACCTACAATGAGCAGTTCTTC
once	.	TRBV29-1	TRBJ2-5	CSVEEIPSTEGTQYF	TGCAGCGTTGAAGAGATCCCCTCCACAGAGGGGACCCAGTACTTC
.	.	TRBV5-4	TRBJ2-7	CASSYGTAAYEQYF	TGTGCCAGCAGCTACGGGACGGCAGCCTACGAGCAGTACTTC